Below are 16 T cell receptor beta chains sequenced from a single sample in a study of cytomegalovirus exposure and HLA in healthy donors (dated by TCRdb to the late 2010s). Receptor amplification or capture employed the immunoSEQ multiplex PCR assay. A mixture of 60 forward primers for TCR Vbeta segments and 13 reverse primers for TCR Jbeta segments was used in the multiplex PCR. Entries here come from immuneACCESS through TCRdb and include only in-frame sequences with V and J called. Some clones fail to appear in such tables; in the studies checked, an unresolved V gene covers under half of the shortfall, and the cause of the remainder is unknown. The sample table on file contains tens of thousands of clones. The ten largest clones represent under 8% of the sample. Input material: PBMCs. All receptors derive from a man aged 30 to 45 in good health and CMV-seronegative.

This chain connects TRBV5-4 to TRBJ2-1, with D possibly being TRBD1 (6 bases). Germline loops: CDR1 SGHNT, CDR2 YYREEE (reference sequence). The CDR3 contains 14 residues. The germline V and J ends were trimmed by 0 bases and 7 bases, with 11 bases remaining between them. CDR3 in amino acids: CASSLGGPGNEQFF. The CDR3 DNA reads TGTGCCAGCAGCTTGGGGGGGCCGGGGAATGAGCAGTTCTTC.

V gene TRBV5-1 combines with J gene TRBJ2-7; no reliable D call. Trimming removed 2 bases from V and 3 bases from J, with 6 bases in between. CDR1 is SGHRS and CDR2 is YFSETQ in the germline V gene. There are 12 residues in the CDR3. The DNA for the CDR3 is TGCGCCAGCAGCTTTCGTCTCTACGAGCAGTACTTC. Its translation is CASSFRLYEQYF. The full variable domain, completed using reference TRBV5-1 and TRBJ2-7, is KAGVTQTPRYLIKTRGQQVTLSCSPISGHRSVSWYQQTPGQGLQFLFEYFSETQRNKGNFPGRFSGRQFSNSRSEMNVSTLELGDSALYLCASSFRLYEQYFGPGTRLTVT.

J is TRBJ2-4 and V is TRBV5-1; TRBD1 aligns across 7 bases. CDR3 length: 16 amino acids. Germline trimming cut 2 bases from V and 3 bases from J; bases unmatched to any gene: 8. Looked up from germline, CDR1 is SGHRS and CDR2 is YFSETQ. Here the CDR3 reads CASSLLSPGGKNIQYF. The CDR3 coding sequence is TGCGCCAGCAGCTTACTATCCCCAGGGGGCAAAAACATTCAGTACTTC.

The V gene is TRBV5-6, the J gene TRBJ2-5; 12 nucleotides agree with TRBD1. There are 18 residues in the CDR3. Germline V CDR1 and CDR2: SGHDT, YYEEEE. V lost 4 bases to trimming and J lost 4 bases; unmatched junction nucleotides: 14. CDR3 protein: CASSTTWDRGLEGETQYF. CDR3 nucleotide sequence: TGTGCCAGCAGCACTACTTGGGACAGGGGGCTGGAGGGAGAGACCCAGTACTTC.

V gene TRBV6-5 combines with J gene TRBJ2-7; no clear D. The CDR3 extends over 11 amino acids. V dropped 8 bases and J dropped 3 bases, with 8 bases sitting between them. The germline V gene encodes CDR1 MNHEY and CDR2 SVGAGI. The CDR3 DNA is TGTGCCAGCGGTATAGTCTACGAGCAGTACTTC. This translates into CASGIVYEQYF.

The rearrangement joins TRBV10-2 to TRBJ2-1; a possible D gene is TRBD1 (6 bases). The V gene lost 6 bases and the J gene lost 7 bases, with 10 bases spanning the gap. The CDR3 sequence is 12 residues long. Per germline, CDR1 WSHSY and CDR2 SAAADI. DNA for the CDR3: TGCGCCAGCAGAACAGGGACGAATGAGCAGTTCTTC. This gives the protein CASRTGTNEQFF.

The chain uses TRBV4-1 and TRBJ2-7; D might be TRBD2 (5 bases). Trimming removed 0 bases from V and 2 bases from J, with 17 bases in between. Germline loops: CDR1 MGHRA, CDR2 YSYEKL. This CDR3 region has 17 residues. The CDR3 reads CASSQDRGPVPAYEQYF. The CDR3 DNA reads as TGCGCCAGCAGCCAAGATAGAGGGCCGGTCCCTGCCTACGAGCAGTACTTC.

This chain uses TRBV29-1 with TRBJ2-7; 12 nucleotides match TRBD1. The CDR3 extends over 14 amino acids. The germline V gene has CDR1 SQVTM and CDR2 ANQGSEA. The junction had 4 bases not matched to a gene; V was cut back by 4 bases and J by 3 bases. This CDR3 reads CSVVGTGGVYEQYF. CDR3 nucleotides: TGCAGCGTTGTTGGGACAGGGGGCGTCTACGAGCAGTACTTC.

The chain carries TRBV11-3 and TRBJ1-5; 10 bases agree with TRBD1. The CDR3 has 20 amino acids. Germline CDR1 SGHNT, CDR2 YENEEA. With V trimmed by 5 bases and J by 2 bases, 18 bases remained unmatched. CDR3 amino acids: CASSLVAGQGDEWRNQPQHF. Here the CDR3 DNA reads TGTGCCAGCAGCCTCGTTGCTGGACAGGGGGATGAATGGCGCAATCAGCCCCAGCATTTT.

V usage is TRBV7-2 and J usage is TRBJ2-6; D unclear. The V gene lost 5 bases and the J gene lost 3 bases, with 11 bases spanning the gap. Germline V CDR1 and CDR2: SGHTA, FQGNSA. This CDR3 is built from 15 residues. CDR3 DNA sequence: TGTGCCAGCAGCCCGACGGGTAGTGGGGCCAACGTCCTGACTTTC. Its protein is CASSPTGSGANVLTF.

The V and J genes are TRBV27 and TRBJ2-2; tentatively, D is TRBD1 (7 bases). The ends were cut back, 6 bases at V and 7 bases at J, with 18 bases in the middle. In germline, CDR1 is MNHEY, CDR2 SMNVEV (reference sequence). CDR3 length: 15 amino acids. The CDR3 DNA reads as TGTGCCAGCAGGGGACTCCAGGGGGTCCACGGGGAGCTGTTTTTT. Translated: CASRGLQGVHGELFF.

The chain uses TRBV6-5 and TRBJ2-2; D remains ambiguous. V was cut by 0 bases and J by 6 bases, with 5 bases left in between. The CDR3 covers 13 residues. Looked up from germline, CDR1 is MNHEY and CDR2 is SVGAGI. This chain's CDR3 is CASSYSSAGELFF. For the CDR3, the DNA is TGTGCCAGCAGTTACTCTTCCGCCGGGGAGCTGTTTTTT.

The chain links TRBV9 to TRBJ2-7, with a weak D call TRBD1 (5 bases). This CDR3 comprises 14 residues. V was pared by 0 bases and J by 2 bases, with 9 bases between. CDR1 and CDR2 from the germline V gene are SGDLS and YYNGEE. In DNA form, the CDR3 reads TGTGCCAGCAGCGTAGCGCCAGGGCCCTACGAGCAGTACTTC. Translating it yields CASSVAPGPYEQYF. Looking up the rest from reference TRBV9 and TRBJ2-7 gives the full variable domain: DSGVTQTPKHLITATGQRVTLRCSPRSGDLSVYWYQQSLDQGLQFLIQYYNGEERAKGNILERFSAQQFPDLHSELNLSSLELGDSALYFCASSVAPGPYEQYFGPGTRLTVT.

V and J are TRBV4-3 and TRBJ1-1; D is unresolved. Germline CDR1 and CDR2: LGHNA and YSLEER. V was cut by 0 bases and J by 1 base, with 6 bases left in between. The CDR3 loop spans 14 amino acids. The CDR3 protein is CASSQETANTEAFF. The CDR3 coding sequence is TGCGCCAGCAGCCAAGAAACAGCGAACACTGAAGCTTTCTTT.

The J gene is TRBJ1-2, the V gene TRBV19; 12 bases agree with TRBD1. The CDR3 runs 17 residues. Germline trimming cut 5 bases from V and 5 bases from J; bases unmatched to any gene: 12. Germline V CDR1 and CDR2: LNHDA, SQIVND (reference sequence). For the CDR3, the DNA is TGTGCCAGTAGTGCACGAGGGACAGGGGGCGCCGATTATGGCTACACCTTC. It specifies CASSARGTGGADYGYTF. Complete variable domain (other parts from reference TRBV19 and TRBJ1-2): DGGITQSPKYLFRKEGQNVTLSCEQNLNHDAMYWYRQDPGQGLRLIYYSQIVNDFQKGDIAEGYSVSREKKESFPLTVTSAQKNPTAFYLCASSARGTGGADYGYTFGSGTRLTVV.

This chain joins TRBV7-2 and TRBJ1-5; the match to TRBD1 covers 7 bases. The CDR3 contains 16 residues. With V trimmed by 1 base and J by 6 bases, 9 bases remained unmatched. From germline, CDR1 is SGHTA and CDR2 FQGNSA. In DNA form, the CDR3 reads TGTGCCAGCAGCTTAGGGCACGGACAGGCTACTCAGCCCCAGCATTTT. Encoded protein: CASSLGHGQATQPQHF. Full variable domain (missing parts from reference TRBV7-2 and TRBJ1-5): GAGVSQSPSNKVTEKGKDVELRCDPISGHTALYWYRQSLGQGLEFLIYFQGNSAPDKSGLPSDRFSAERTGGSVSTLTIQRTQQEDSAVYLCASSLGHGQATQPQHFGDGTRLSIL.